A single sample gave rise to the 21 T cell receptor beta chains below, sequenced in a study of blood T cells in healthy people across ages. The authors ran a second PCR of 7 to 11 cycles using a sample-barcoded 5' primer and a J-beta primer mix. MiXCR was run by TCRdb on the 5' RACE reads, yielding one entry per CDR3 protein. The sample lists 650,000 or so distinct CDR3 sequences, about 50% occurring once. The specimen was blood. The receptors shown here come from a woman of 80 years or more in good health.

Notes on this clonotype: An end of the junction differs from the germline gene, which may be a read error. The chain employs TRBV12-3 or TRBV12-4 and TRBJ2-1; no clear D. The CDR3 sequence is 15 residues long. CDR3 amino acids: CAGSYLGRSYNEQFF. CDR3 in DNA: TGTGCCGGCAGTTATCTGGGCAGATCCTACAATGAGCAGTTCTTC.

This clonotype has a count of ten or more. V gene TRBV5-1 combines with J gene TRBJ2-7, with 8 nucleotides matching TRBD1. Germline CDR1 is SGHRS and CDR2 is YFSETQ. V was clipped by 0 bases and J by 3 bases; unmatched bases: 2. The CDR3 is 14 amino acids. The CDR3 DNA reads TGCGCCAGCAGCTTGGGGACAGGGTTCTACGAGCAGTACTTC. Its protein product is CASSLGTGFYEQYF.

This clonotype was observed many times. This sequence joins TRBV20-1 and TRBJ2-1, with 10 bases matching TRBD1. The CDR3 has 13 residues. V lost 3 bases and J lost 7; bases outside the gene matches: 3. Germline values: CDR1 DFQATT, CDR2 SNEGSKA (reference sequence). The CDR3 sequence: CSASLDRGNEQFF. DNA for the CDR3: TGCAGTGCTAGCCTGGACAGGGGGAATGAGCAGTTCTTC.

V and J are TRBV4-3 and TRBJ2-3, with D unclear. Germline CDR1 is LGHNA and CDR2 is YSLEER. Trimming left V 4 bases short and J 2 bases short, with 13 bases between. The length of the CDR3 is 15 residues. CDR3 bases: TGCGCCAGCAGCCTCGGCGGCACAGACACAGATACGCAGTATTTT. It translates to CASSLGGTDTDTQYF.

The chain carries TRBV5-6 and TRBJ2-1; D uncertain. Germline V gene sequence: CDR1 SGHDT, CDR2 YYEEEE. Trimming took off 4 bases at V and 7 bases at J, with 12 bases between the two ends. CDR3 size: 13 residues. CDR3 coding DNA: TGTGCCAGCAGCCCTTATACCGGGAATGAGCAGTTCTTC. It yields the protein CASSPYTGNEQFF. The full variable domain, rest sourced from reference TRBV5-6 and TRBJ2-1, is DAGVTQSPTHLIKTRGQQVTLRCSPKSGHDTVSWYQQALGQGPQFIFQYYEEEERQRGNFPDRFSGHQFPNYSSELNVNALLLGDSALYLCASSPYTGNEQFFGPGTRLTVL.

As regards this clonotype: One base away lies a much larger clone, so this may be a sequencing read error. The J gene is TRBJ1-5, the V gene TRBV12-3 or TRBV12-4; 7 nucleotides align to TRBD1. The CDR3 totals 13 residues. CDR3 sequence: CASGQSQGQLQHF. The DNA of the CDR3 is TGTGCCAGCGGACAATCCCAGGGACAGCTCCAGCATTTT.

CDR3 nucleotide sequence: TGCAGCGTTGACCCTAGGGGGACAGTTATCTACAATGAGCAGTTCTTC. Protein product: CSVDPRGTVIYNEQFF. The chain is built from TRBV29-1 and TRBJ2-1, with TRBD1 matching over 7 bases. This CDR3 region has 16 residues. V trimming: 3 bases; J trimming: 3 bases; junction bases outside the gene matches: 11. Germline-derived CDR1 and CDR2 are SQVTM and ANQGSEA.

The CDR3 here is CASSHDGSYSYF. CDR3 DNA: TGCGCCAGCAGTCACGACGGCAGCTATTCGTACTTC. This chain connects TRBV5-1 to TRBJ2-7; D ambiguous. Trimming shortened V by 5 bases and J by 12 bases, and 18 bases separated the two germline ends. This CDR3 has 12 residues. The germline CDR1 and CDR2 sequences are SGHRS and YFSETQ. The variable domain in full, with the rest retrieved from reference TRBV5-1 and TRBJ2-7, is KAGVTQTPRYLIKTRGQQVTLSCSPISGHRSVSWYQQTPGQGLQFLFEYFSETQRNKGNFPGRFSGRQFSNSRSEMNVSTLELGDSALYLCASSHDGSYSYFGPGTRLTVT.

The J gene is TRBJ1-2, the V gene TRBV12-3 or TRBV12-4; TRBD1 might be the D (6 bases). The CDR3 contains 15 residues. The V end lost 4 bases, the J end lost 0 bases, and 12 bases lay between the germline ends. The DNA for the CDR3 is TGTGCCAGCAGTTCCGGGGACATCACTAACTATGGCTACACCTTC. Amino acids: CASSSGDITNYGYTF.

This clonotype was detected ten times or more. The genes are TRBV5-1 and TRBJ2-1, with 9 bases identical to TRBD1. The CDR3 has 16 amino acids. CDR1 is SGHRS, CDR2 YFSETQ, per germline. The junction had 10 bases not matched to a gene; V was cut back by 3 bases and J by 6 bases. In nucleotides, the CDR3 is TGCGCCAGCAGCTCCGCCGCGGACAGGGGAACCAATGAGCAGTTCTTC. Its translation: CASSSAADRGTNEQFF.

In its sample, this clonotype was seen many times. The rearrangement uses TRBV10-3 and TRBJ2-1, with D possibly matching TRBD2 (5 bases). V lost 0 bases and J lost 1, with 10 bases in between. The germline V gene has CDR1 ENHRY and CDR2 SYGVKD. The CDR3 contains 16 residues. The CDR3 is CAISESVGGSYNEQFF. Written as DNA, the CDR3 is TGTGCCATCAGTGAGTCGGTCGGCGGGTCCTACAATGAGCAGTTCTTC.

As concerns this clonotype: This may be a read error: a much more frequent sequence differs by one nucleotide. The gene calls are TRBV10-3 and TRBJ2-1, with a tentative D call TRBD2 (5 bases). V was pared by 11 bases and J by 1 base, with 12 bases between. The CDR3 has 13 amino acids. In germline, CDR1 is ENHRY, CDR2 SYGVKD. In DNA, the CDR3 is TGTGCCGCCAACGACTATTCCTACAATGAGCAGTTCTTC. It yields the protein CAANDYSYNEQFF.

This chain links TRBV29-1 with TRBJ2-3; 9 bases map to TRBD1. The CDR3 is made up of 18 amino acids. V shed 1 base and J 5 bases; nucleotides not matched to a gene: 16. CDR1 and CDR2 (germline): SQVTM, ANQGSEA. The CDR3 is CSVEVLYRDRERQDTQYF. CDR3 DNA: TGCAGCGTTGAAGTCTTATACCGGGACAGGGAGCGTCAAGATACGCAGTATTTT.

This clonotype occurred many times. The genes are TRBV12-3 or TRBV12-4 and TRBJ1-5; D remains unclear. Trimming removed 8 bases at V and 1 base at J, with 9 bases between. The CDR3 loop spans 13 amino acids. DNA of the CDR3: TGTGCCAGCTCGGTTGGGAGCAATCAGCCCCAGCATTTT. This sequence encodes CASSVGSNQPQHF.

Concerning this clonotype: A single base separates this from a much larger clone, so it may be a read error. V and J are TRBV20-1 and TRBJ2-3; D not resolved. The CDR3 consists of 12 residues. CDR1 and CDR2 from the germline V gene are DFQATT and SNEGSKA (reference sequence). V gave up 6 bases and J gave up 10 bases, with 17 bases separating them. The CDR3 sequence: CSAPFAYSSQYF. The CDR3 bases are TGCAGTGCGCCCTTTGCCTACAGCTCGCAGTATTTT.

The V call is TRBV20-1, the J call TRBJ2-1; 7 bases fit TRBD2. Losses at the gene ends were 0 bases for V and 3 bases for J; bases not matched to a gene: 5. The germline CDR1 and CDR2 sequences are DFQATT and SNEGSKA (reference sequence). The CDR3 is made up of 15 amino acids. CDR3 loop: CSARDPSGDYNEQFF. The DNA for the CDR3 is TGCAGTGCTAGAGATCCCAGCGGGGACTACAATGAGCAGTTCTTC.

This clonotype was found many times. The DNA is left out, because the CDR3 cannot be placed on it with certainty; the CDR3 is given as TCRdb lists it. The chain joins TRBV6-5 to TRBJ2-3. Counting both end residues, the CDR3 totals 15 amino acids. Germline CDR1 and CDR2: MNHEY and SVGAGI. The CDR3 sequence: CASSRRSILGDTQYF.

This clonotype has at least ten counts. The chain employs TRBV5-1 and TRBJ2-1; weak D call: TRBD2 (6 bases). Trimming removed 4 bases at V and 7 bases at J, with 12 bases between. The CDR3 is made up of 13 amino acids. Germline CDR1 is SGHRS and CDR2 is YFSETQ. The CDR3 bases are TGCGCCAGCAGCGGGGACTGGGCTAATGAGCAGTTCTTC. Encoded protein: CASSGDWANEQFF.

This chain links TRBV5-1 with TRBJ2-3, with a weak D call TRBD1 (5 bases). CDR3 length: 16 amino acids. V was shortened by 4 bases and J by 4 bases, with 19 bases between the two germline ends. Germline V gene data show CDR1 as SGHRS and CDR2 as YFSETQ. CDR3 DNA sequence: TGCGCCAGCAGCCCGGAGTTACGGGTCAGGGCAGATACGCAGTATTTT. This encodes CASSPELRVRADTQYF.

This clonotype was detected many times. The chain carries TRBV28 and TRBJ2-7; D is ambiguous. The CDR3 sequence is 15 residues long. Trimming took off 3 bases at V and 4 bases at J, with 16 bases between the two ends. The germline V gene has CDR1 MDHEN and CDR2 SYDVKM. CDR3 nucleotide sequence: TGTGCCAGCAGTTTCACTGGGATTAAGGCTTACGAGCAGTACTTC. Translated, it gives CASSFTGIKAYEQYF.

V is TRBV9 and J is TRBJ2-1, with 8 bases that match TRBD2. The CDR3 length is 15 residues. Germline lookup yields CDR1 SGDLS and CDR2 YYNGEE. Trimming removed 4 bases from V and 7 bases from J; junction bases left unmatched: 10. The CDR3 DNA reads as TGTGCCAGCAGCCCCCGGAGCGGGAGTAATAATGAGCAGTTCTTC. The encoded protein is CASSPRSGSNNEQFF.